Each of the 3 T cell receptor beta chains below was sequenced from the same sample in a study of T cell responses to AZD1222 COVID-19 vaccine. This table comes from immunoSEQ multiplex PCR, and its TCRdb copy is limited to in-frame clones, with some not included. The table lists 120,000 to 150,000 clones, more than 75% of them singletons, with around 2.1% in the top ten. The sample here was peripheral blood, taken 28 days after the second AZD1222 dose. The receptors were sampled from an adult who received the AZD1222 COVID-19 vaccine.

The V and J genes are TRBV6-5 and TRBJ1-6; possible D gene TRBD1, 6 bases. This CDR3 contains 15 residues. Germline V lookup: CDR1 MNHEY, CDR2 SVGAGI. Between the trimmed V and J ends, which lost 7 bases and 0 bases, there was a span of 10 bases. CDR3 bases: TGTGCCAGCACCATGACAGGCTCCTATAATTCACCCCTCCACTTT. It translates to CASTMTGSYNSPLHF.

The V and J genes are TRBV30 and TRBJ1-1; the D gene is possibly TRBD1 (6 bases). Germline-derived CDR1 and CDR2 are GTSNPN and SVGIG (reference sequence). The V end was cut by 4 bases, the J end by 5 bases, with 17 bases between. CDR3 size: 14 residues. CDR3 nucleotide sequence: TGTGCCTGGACCACTGGGGGGGCGGTTACTGAAGCTTTCTTT. Translating gives CAWTTGGAVTEAFF.

The chain couples TRBV11-2 to TRBJ1-1; D is ambiguous. The CDR3 length is 15 residues. Germline V gene data show CDR1 as SGHAT and CDR2 as FQNNGV. V shed 1 base and J shed 1 base, with 10 bases lying between them. The CDR3 coding sequence is TGTGCCAGCAGCTTAGCTCGGGGAGCGAACACTGAAGCTTTCTTT. Encoded protein: CASSLARGANTEAFF. Combining the CDR3 with reference TRBV11-2 and TRBJ1-1 gives the whole variable domain EAGVAQSPRYKIIEKRQSVAFWCNPISGHATLYWYQQILGQGPKLLIQFQNNGVVDDSQLPKDRFSAERLKGVDSTLKIQPAKLEDSAVYLCASSLARGANTEAFFGQGTRLTVV.